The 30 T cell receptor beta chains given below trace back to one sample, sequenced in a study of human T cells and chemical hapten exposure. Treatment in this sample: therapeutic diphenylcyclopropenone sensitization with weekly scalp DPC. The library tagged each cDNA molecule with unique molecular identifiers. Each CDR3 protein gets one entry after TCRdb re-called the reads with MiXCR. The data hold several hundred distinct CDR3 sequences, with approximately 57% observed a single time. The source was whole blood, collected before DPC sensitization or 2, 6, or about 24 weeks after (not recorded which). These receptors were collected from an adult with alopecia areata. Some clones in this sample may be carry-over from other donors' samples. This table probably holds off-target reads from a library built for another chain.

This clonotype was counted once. CDR3 coding DNA: TGTGCCAGCAGCTTGTCAGCGGGGCCTTCCACAGATACGCAGTATTTT. This encodes CASSLSAGPSTDTQYF. The chain links TRBV7-2 to TRBJ2-3; 7 nucleotides line up with TRBD2. The V and J ends lost 3 bases and 2 bases, in that order; junction bases with no gene match: 8. In germline, CDR1 is SGHTA, CDR2 FQGNSA. This CDR3 has 16 residues.

CDR3 residues: CASSLSRPGELFF. The DNA for the CDR3 is TGTGCCAGCAGCTTAAGCAGGCCCGGGGAGCTGTTTTTT. The chain uses TRBV7-2 and TRBJ2-2; no firm D call. The CDR3 is 13 amino acids. The germline CDR1 and CDR2 sequences are SGHTA and FQGNSA. V gave up 2 bases and J gave up 6 bases, with 7 bases separating them.

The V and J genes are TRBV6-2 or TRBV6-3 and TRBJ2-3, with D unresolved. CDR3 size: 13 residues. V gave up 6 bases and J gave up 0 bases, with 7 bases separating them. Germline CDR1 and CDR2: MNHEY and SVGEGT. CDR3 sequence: CASSRTSTDTQYF. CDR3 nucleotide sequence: TGTGCCAGCAGCCGCACAAGCACAGATACGCAGTATTTT.

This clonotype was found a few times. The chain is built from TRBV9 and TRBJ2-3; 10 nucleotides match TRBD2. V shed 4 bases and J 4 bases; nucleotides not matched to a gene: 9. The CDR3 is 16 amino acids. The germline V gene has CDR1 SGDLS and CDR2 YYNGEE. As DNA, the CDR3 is TGTGCCAGCAGCCCCCGGCTAGCGGGGGAATCAGATACGCAGTATTTT. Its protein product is CASSPRLAGESDTQYF. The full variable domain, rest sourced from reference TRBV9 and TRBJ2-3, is DSGVTQTPKHLITATGQRVTLRCSPRSGDLSVYWYQQSLDQGLQFLIQYYNGEERAKGNILERFSAQQFPDLHSELNLSSLELGDSALYFCASSPRLAGESDTQYFGPGTRLTVL.

CDR3 DNA: TGCAGCGTTGAAGACGCTGACAGGGGGCATGGATATCAGTACTTC. Amino acids: CSVEDADRGHGYQYF. This chain joins TRBV29-1 and TRBJ2-7; TRBD1 agrees at 10 bases. CDR1 and CDR2 from the germline V gene are SQVTM and ANQGSEA. V lost 0 bases, J lost 10 bases, and 12 bases stayed unmatched. CDR3 length: 15 amino acids.

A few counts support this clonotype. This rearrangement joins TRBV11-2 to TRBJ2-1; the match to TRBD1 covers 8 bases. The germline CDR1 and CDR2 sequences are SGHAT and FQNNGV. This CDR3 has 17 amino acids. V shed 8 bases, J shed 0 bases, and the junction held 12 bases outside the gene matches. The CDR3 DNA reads TGTGCCAGCCACCAGACAGGGGCCCTTAGCTCCTACAATGAGCAGTTCTTC. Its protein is CASHQTGALSSYNEQFF.

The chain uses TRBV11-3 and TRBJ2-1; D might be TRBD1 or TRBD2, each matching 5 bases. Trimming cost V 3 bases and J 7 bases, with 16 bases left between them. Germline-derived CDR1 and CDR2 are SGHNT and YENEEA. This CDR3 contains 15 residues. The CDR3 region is CASSFGTGQINEQFF. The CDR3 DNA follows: TGTGCCAGCAGCTTCGGCACGGGGCAGATAAATGAGCAGTTCTTC.

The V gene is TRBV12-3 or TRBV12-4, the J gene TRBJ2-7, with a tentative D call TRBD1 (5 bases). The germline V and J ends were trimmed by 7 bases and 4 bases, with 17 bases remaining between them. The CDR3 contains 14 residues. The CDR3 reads CASTLRAGLYEQYF. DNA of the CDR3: TGTGCCAGCACCCTAAGGGCAGGGCTTTACGAGCAGTACTTC.

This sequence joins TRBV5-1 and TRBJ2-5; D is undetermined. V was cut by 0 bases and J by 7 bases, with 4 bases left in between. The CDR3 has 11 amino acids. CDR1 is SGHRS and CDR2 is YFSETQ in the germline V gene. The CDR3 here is CASSLEGTQYF. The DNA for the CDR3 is TGCGCCAGCAGCTTGGAGGGGACCCAGTACTTC. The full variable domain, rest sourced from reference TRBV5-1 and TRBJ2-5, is KAGVTQTPRYLIKTRGQQVTLSCSPISGHRSVSWYQQTPGQGLQFLFEYFSETQRNKGNFPGRFSGRQFSNSRSEMNVSTLELGDSALYLCASSLEGTQYFGPGTRLLVL.

CDR3 in amino acids: CASSPRLDTDTQYF. CDR3 bases: TGTGCCAGCAGTCCCCGACTAGATACAGATACGCAGTATTTT. The chain has TRBV6-6 and TRBJ2-3; maybe TRBD2 (6 bases). Germline V lookup: CDR1 MNHNY, CDR2 SVGAGI (reference sequence). The CDR3 consists of 14 residues. V was cut by 5 bases and J by 3 bases, with 12 bases left in between.

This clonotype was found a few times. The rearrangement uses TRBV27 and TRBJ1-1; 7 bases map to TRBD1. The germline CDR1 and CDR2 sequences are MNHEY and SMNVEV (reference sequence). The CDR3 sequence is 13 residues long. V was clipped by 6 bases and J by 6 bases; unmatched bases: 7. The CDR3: CASRRLRGSEAFF. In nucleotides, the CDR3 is TGTGCCAGCAGACGACTCAGGGGGTCTGAAGCTTTCTTT.

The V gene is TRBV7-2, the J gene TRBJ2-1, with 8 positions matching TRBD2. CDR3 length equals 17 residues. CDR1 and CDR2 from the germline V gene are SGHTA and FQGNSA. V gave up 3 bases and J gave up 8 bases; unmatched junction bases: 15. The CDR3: CASSFGAGGPLFDEQFF. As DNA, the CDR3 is TGTGCCAGCAGCTTCGGGGCGGGGGGCCCCCTTTTCGATGAGCAGTTCTTC.

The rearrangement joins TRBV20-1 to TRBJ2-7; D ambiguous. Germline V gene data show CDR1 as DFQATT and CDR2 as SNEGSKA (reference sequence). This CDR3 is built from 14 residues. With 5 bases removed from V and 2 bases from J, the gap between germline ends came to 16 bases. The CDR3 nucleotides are TGCAGTGCTCCCCACCCGACCGTAACCTACGAGCAGTACTTC. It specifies CSAPHPTVTYEQYF.

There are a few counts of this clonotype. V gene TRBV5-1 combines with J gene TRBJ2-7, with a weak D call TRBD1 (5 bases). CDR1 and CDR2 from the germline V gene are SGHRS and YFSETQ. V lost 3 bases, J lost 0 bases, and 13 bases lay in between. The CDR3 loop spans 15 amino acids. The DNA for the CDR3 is TGCGCCAGCAGCTCAGGGAATTTGTTCTCCTACGAGCAGTACTTC. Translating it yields CASSSGNLFSYEQYF.

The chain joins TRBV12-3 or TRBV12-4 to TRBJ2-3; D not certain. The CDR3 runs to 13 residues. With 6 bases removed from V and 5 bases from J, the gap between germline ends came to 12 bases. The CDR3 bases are TGTGCCAGCAGCATGACCGACGGAGATACGCAGTATTTT. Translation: CASSMTDGDTQYF.

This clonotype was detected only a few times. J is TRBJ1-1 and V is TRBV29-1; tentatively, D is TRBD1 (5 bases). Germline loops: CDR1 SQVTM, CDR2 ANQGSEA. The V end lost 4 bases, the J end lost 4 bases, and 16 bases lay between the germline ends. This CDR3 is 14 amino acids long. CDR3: CSVVGRDGRTEAFF. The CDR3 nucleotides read TGCAGCGTTGTGGGCAGGGACGGACGCACTGAAGCTTTCTTT.

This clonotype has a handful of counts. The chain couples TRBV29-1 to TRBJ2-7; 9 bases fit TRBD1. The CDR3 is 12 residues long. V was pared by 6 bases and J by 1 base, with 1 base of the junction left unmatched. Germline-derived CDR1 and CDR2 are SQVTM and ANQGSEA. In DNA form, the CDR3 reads TGCAGCGTCGGACAGGGGTCCTACGAGCAGTACTTC. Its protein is CSVGQGSYEQYF.

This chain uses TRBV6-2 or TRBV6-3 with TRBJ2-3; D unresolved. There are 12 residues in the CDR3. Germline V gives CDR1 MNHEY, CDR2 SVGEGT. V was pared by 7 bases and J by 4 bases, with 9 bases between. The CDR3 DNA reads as TGTGCCAGCACCAGGCCCCCAGATACGCAGTATTTT. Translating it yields CASTRPPDTQYF.

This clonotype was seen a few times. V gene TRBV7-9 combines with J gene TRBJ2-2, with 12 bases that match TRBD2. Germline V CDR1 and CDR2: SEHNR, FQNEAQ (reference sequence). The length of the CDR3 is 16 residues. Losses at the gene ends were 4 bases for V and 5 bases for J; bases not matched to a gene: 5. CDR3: CASSSGLAGTTGELFF. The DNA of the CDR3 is TGTGCCAGCAGCTCCGGACTAGCGGGAACGACCGGGGAGCTGTTTTTT.

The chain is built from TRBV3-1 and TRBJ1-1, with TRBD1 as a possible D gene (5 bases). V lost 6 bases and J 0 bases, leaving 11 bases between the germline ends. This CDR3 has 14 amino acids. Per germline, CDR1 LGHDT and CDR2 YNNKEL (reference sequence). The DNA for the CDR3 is TGTGCCAGCAGATTCCAGGGATTGAACACTGAAGCTTTCTTT. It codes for CASRFQGLNTEAFF.

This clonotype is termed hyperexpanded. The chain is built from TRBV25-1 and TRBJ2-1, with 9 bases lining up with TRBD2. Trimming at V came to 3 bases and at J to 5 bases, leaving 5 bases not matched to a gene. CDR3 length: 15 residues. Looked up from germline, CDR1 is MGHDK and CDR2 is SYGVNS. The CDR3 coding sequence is TGTGCCAGCAGTGAGGTGGCTAGCGGGGACAATGAGCAGTTCTTC. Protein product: CASSEVASGDNEQFF.

The CDR3 is CASSVTTSGVKTDTQYF. The CDR3 DNA follows: TGTGCCAGCAGCGTAACGACTAGCGGGGTAAAGACAGATACGCAGTATTTT. This chain links TRBV9 with TRBJ2-3, with TRBD2 identical over 11 bases. V was pared by 1 base and J by 3 bases, with 7 bases of the junction left unmatched. Germline loops: CDR1 SGDLS, CDR2 YYNGEE. This CDR3 spans 17 amino acids.

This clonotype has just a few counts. CDR3 DNA sequence: TGTGCCAGCAGTTTATGGACAGATCTAGCCAAAAACATTCAGTACTTC. Translation: CASSLWTDLAKNIQYF. The rearrangement joins TRBV6-2 or TRBV6-3 to TRBJ2-4; D perhaps matches TRBD1 (6 bases). The V end was cut by 4 bases, the J end by 0 bases, with 13 bases between. This CDR3 is 16 amino acids long. Germline CDR1 is MNHEY and CDR2 is SVGEGT.

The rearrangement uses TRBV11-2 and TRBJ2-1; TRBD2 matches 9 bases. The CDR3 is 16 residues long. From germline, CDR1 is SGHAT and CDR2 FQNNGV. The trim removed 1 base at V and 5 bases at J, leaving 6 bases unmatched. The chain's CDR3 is CASSLVPASGDNEQFF. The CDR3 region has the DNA TGTGCCAGCAGCTTAGTACCGGCTAGCGGGGACAATGAGCAGTTCTTC.

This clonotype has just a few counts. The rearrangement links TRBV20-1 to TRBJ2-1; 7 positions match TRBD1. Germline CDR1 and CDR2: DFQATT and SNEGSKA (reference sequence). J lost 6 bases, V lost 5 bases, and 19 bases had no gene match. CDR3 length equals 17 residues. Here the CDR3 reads CSAQGQLTSPNVNEQFF. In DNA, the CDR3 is TGCAGTGCTCAGGGACAGCTAACTTCACCGAACGTCAATGAGCAGTTCTTC.

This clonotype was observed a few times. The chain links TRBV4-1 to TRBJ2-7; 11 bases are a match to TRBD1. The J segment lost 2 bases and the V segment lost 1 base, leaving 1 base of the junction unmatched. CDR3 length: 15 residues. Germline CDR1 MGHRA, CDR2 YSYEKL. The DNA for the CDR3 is TGCGCCAGCAGCCAAGGGACAGGGGGCACCTACGAGCAGTACTTC. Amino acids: CASSQGTGGTYEQYF.

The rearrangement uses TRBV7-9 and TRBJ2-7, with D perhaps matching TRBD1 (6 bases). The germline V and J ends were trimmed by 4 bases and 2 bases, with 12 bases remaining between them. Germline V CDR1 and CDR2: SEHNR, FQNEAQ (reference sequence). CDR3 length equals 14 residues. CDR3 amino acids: CASSSGTRTYEQYF. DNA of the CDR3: TGTGCCAGCAGCTCCGGGACAAGGACCTACGAGCAGTACTTC.

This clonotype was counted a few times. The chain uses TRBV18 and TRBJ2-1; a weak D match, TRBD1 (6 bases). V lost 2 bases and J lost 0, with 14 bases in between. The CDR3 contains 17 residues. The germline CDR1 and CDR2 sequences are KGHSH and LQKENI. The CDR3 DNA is TGTGCCAGCTCACCAGGGGGCGAACGGACCTCCTACAATGAGCAGTTCTTC. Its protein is CASSPGGERTSYNEQFF.

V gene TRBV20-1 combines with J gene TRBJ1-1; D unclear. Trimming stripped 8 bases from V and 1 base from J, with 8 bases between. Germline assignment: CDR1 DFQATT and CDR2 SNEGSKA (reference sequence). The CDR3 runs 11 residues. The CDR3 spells CSTRENTEAFF. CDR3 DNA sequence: TGCAGTACCCGAGAGAACACTGAAGCTTTCTTT.

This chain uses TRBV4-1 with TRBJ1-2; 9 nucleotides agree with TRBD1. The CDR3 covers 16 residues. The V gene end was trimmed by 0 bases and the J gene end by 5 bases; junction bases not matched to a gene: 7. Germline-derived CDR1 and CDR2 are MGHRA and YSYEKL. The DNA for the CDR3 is TGCGCCAGCAGCCAAGAGATATGGACAGGGGAATATGGCTACACCTTC. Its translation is CASSQEIWTGEYGYTF.